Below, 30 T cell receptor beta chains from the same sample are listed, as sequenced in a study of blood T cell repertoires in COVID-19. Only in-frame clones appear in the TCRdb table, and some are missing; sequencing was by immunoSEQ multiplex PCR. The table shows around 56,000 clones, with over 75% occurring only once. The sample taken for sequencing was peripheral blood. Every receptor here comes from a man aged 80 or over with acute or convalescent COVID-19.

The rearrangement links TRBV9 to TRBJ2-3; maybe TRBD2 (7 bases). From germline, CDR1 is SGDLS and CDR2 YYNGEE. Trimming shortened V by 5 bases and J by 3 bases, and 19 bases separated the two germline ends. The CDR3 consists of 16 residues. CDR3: CASSSVGGDLTDTQYF. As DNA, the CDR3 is TGTGCCAGCAGTTCGGTAGGGGGGGACCTAACAGATACGCAGTATTTT.

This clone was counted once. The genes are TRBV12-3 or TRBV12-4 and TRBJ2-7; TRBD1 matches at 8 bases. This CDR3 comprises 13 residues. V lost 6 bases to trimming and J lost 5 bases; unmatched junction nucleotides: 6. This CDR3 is CASSPTGVHEQYF. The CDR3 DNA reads TGTGCCAGCAGCCCGACAGGGGTCCACGAGCAGTACTTC.

The CDR3 region has the DNA TGTGCCAGCAACCCCCAGGGGGGAGCCTACGAGCAGTACTTC. Protein: CASNPQGGAYEQYF. The V call is TRBV6-2 or TRBV6-3, the J call TRBJ2-7; D perhaps matches TRBD1 (7 bases). The V end was cut by 7 bases, the J end by 2 bases, with 15 bases between. The CDR3 totals 14 residues. Germline V gene sequence: CDR1 MNHEY, CDR2 SVGEGT.

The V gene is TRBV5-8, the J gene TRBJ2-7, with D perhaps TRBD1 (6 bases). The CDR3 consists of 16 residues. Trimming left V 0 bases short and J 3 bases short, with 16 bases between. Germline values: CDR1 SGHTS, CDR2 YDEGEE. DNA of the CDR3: TGTGCCAGCAGCTTGGCGGACCCGGGGACAAGCTACGAGCAGTACTTC. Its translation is CASSLADPGTSYEQYF.

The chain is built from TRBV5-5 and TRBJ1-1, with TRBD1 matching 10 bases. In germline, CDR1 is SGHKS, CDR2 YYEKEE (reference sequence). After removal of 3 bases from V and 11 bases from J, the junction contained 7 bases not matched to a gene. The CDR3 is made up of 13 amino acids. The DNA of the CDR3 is TGTGCCAGCAGCTCGGGACAGGGGTATTCGGCTTTCTTT. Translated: CASSSGQGYSAFF.

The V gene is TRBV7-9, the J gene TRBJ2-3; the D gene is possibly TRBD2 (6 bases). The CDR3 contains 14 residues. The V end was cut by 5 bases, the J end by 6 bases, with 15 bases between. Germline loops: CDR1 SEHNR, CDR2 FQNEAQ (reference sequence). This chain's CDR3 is CASSPQVRGDTQYF. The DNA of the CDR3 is TGTGCCAGCAGCCCACAGGTCCGGGGGGATACGCAGTATTTT.

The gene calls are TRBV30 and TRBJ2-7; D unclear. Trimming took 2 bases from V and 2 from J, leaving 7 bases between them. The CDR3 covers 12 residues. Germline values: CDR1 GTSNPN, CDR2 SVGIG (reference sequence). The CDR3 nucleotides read TGTGCCTGGAGTAAAGGAGCCTACGAGCAGTACTTC. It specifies CAWSKGAYEQYF. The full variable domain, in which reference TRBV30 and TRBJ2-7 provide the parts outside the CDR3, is SQTIHQWPATLVQPVGSPLSLECTVEGTSNPNLYWYRQAAGRGLQLLFYSVGIGQISSEVPQNLSASRPQDRQFILSSKKLLLSDSGFYLCAWSKGAYEQYFGPGTRLTVT.

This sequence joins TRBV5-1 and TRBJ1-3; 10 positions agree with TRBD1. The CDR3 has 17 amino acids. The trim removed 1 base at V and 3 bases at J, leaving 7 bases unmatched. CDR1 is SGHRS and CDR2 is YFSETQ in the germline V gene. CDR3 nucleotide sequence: TGCGCCAGCAGCTTGCAGACCGGGACAGGGGTTGGAAACACCATATATTTT. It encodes CASSLQTGTGVGNTIYF.

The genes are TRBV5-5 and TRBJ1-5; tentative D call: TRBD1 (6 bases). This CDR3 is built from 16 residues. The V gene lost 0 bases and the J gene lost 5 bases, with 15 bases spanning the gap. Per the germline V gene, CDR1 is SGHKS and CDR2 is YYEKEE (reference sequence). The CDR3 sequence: CASSLDGGGAYQPQHF. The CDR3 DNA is TGTGCCAGCAGCTTGGATGGAGGGGGGGCCTATCAGCCCCAGCATTTT.

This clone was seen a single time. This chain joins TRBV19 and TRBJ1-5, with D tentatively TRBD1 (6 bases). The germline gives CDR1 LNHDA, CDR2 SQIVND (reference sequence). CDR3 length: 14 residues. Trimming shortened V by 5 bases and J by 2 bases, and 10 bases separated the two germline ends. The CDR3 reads CASSLAGGNQPQHF. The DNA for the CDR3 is TGTGCCAGTAGTTTGGCAGGGGGCAATCAGCCCCAGCATTTT.

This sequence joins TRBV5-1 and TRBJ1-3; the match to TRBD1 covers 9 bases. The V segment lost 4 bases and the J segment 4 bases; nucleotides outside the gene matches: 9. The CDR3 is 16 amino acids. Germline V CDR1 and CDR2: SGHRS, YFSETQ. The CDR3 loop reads CASSAPGQGAGNTIYF. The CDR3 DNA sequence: TGCGCCAGCAGCGCACCGGGACAGGGTGCCGGAAACACCATATATTTT.

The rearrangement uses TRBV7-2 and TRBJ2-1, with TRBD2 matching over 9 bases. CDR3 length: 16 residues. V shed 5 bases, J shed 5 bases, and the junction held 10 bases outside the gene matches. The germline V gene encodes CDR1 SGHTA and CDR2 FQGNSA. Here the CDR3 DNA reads TGTGCCAGCAGCCCCAGGAGGGCGGGGGGGAACAATGAGCAGTTCTTC. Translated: CASSPRRAGGNNEQFF.

CDR3 sequence reads: CAWSGQGATEAFF. For the CDR3, the DNA is TGTGCCTGGAGCGGACAGGGGGCCACTGAAGCTTTCTTT. V gene TRBV30 combines with J gene TRBJ1-1, with 11 bases matching TRBD1. J gave up 4 bases and V 3 bases, and 1 base lay outside the gene matches. Per the germline V gene, CDR1 is GTSNPN and CDR2 is SVGIG (reference sequence). This CDR3 has 13 residues.

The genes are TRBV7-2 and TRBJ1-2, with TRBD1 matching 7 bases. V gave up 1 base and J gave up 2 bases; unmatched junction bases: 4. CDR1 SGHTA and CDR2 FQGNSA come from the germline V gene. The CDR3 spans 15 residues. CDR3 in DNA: TGTGCCAGCAGCTTAGGAGGGGGACAGAACTATGGCTACACCTTC. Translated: CASSLGGGQNYGYTF.

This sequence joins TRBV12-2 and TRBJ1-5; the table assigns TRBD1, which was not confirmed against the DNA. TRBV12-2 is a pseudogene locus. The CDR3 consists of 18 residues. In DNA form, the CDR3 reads TGTGCAAGTCGCGAACAAGGGACAGCAAGCGTTAGCAATCAGCCCCAGCATTTT. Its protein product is CASREQGTASVSNQPQHF.

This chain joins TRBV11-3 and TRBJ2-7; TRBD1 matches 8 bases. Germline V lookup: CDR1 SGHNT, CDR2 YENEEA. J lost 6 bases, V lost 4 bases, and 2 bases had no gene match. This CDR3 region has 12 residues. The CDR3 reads CASSSTGGEQYF. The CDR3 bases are TGTGCCAGCAGCTCTACAGGGGGCGAGCAGTACTTC.

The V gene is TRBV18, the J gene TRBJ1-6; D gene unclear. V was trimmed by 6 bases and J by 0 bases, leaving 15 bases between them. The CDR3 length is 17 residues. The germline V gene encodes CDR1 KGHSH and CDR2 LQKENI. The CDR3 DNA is TGTGCCAGCTCCGAAGAGGAGGGCGGCTCCTATAATTCACCCCTCCACTTT. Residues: CASSEEEGGSYNSPLHF.

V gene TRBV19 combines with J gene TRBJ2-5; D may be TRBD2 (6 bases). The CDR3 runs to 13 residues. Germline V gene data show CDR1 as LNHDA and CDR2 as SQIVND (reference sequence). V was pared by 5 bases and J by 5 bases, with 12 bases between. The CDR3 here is CASSPGLPETQYF. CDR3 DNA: TGTGCCAGTAGTCCGGGACTGCCGGAGACCCAGTACTTC.

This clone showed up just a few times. The DNA of the CDR3 is TGTGCCAGCAGCTCGTCTCCCCCGGGACAGGGGGTGAAAGAGACCCAGTACTTC. Protein sequence: CASSSSPPGQGVKETQYF. This sequence joins TRBV7-6 and TRBJ2-5; 11 bases are shared with TRBD1. Germline values: CDR1 SGHVS, CDR2 FNYEAQ. V was clipped by 4 bases and J by 3 bases; unmatched bases: 13. The CDR3 consists of 18 residues.

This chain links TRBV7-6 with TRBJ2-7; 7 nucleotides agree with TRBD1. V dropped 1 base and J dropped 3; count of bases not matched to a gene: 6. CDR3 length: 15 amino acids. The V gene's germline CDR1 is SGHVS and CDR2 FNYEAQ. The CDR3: CASSLGTGAFYEQYF. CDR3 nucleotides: TGTGCCAGCAGCTTAGGAACAGGGGCCTTCTACGAGCAGTACTTC.

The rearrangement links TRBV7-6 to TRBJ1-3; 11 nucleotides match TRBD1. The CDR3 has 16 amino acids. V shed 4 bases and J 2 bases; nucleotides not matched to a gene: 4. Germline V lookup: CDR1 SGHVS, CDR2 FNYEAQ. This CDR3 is CASSSGQGGTGNTIYF. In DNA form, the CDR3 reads TGTGCCAGCAGCTCGGGACAGGGGGGAACTGGAAACACCATATATTTT.

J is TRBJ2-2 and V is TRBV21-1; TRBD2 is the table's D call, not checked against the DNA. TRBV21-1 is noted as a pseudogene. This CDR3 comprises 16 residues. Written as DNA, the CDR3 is TGTGCCAGCAACAAAGAACGGGGGGCGGACACCGGGGAGCTGTTTTTT. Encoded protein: CASNKERGADTGELFF.

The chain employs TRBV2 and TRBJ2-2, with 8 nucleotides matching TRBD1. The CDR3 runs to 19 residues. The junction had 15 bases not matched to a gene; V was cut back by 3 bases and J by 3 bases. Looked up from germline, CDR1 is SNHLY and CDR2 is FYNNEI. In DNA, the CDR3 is TGTGCCAGCAGTGAGGGTCCCCCCAGGGGGCTCTCGGACACCGGGGAGCTGTTTTTT. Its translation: CASSEGPPRGLSDTGELFF.

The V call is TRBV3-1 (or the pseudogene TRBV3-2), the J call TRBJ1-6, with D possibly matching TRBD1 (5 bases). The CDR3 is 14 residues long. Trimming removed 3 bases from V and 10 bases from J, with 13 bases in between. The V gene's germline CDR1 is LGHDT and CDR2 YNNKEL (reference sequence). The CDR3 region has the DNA TGTGCCAGCAGCCACTTGGACGGGGGGTCACCCCTCCACTTT. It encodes CASSHLDGGSPLHF.

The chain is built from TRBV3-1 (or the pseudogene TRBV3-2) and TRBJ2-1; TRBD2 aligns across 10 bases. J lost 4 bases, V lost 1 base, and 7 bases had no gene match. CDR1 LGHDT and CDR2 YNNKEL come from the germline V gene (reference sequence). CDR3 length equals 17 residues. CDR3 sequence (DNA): TGTGCCAGCAGCCAAGTCTTTGGGACTAGCGCATACAATGAGCAGTTCTTC. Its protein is CASSQVFGTSAYNEQFF.

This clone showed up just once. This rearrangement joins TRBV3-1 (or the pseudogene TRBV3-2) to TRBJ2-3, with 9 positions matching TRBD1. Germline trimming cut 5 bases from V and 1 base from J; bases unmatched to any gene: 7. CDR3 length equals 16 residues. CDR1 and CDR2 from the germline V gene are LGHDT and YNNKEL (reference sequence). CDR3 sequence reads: CASSFHRGQGTDTQYF. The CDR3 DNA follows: TGTGCCAGCAGCTTTCACAGGGGGCAGGGCACAGATACGCAGTATTTT.

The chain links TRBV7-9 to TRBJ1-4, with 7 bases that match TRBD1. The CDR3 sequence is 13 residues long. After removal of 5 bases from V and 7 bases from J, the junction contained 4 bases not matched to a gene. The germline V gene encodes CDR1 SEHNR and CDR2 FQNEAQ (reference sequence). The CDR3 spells CASSVRQGEKLFF. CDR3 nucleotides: TGTGCCAGCAGCGTTAGACAGGGTGAAAAACTGTTTTTT.

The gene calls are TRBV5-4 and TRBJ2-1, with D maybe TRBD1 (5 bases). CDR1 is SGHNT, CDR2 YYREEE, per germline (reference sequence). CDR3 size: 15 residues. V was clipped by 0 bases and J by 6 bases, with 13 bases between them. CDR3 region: CASSLGGTRTNEQFF. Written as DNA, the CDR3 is TGTGCCAGCAGCTTGGGGGGCACCCGGACCAATGAGCAGTTCTTC.

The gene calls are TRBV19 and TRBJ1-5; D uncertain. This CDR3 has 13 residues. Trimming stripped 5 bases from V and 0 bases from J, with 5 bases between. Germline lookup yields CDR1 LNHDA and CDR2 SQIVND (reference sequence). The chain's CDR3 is CASSVSSNQPQHF. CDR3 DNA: TGTGCCAGTAGTGTGAGTAGCAATCAGCCCCAGCATTTT.

CDR3 protein: CASAASQETYGYTF. The CDR3 DNA reads as TGTGCCAGCGCTGCCAGCCAGGAAACCTATGGCTACACCTTC. The chain carries TRBV6-5 and TRBJ1-2; no definite D call. This CDR3 is built from 14 residues. Germline V lookup: CDR1 MNHEY, CDR2 SVGAGI. Trimming left V 8 bases short and J 4 bases short, with 17 bases between.